This entry is about one T cell receptor (beta chain). Seattle patients were enrolled during active infection and followed longitudinally. Profiling relied on immunoSEQ multiplex PCR, and the TCRdb table lists in-frame clones only, not all of them. The sample lists 130,000 or so clones, 80% to 85% occurring once. This sample was included in a study of blood T cell repertoires in COVID-19. Study in general: PBMCs, B-cell-depleted T cells, or T cells were the source of the cDNA or gDNA that made up the material.

There are 17 residues in the CDR3. V gave up 0 bases and J gave up 8 bases; unmatched junction bases: 14. Germline V CDR1 and CDR2: MNHEY, SMNVEV (reference sequence). The sequence was collected from a man aged 25-45 years with COVID-19, enrolled during active disease. V usage is TRBV27 and J usage is TRBJ2-3; 7 bases align to TRBD2. The source material was peripheral blood. The CDR3 is CASSLSGGAGSSLTQYF. CDR3 in DNA: TGTGCCAGCAGTTTATCGGGGGGAGCGGGATCCTCCCTTACGCAGTATTTT.